This T cell receptor beta chain came from a study of STAT5B mutations in CD4+ large granular lymphocyte leukemia. At the level of the study: The CDR3 'QG' motif was associated with a particular HLA allele among healthy donors. Whole-study findings and limits: Top patient clones used TRBV06 genes more often: 8/27 versus 2/35 in controls.

The length of the CDR3 is 17 residues. V shed 4 bases, J shed 5 bases, and the junction held 14 bases outside the gene matches. Germline V lookup: CDR1 MGHRA, CDR2 YSYEKL. The assay was run at survey level. Clones were sequenced by immunoSEQ multiplex PCR, and TCRdb holds only the in-frame ones, with some missing. The sample includes about 33,000 clones, about 74% of them seen just once. This clone was seen more than once but under ten times. What it binds is not known. Material: CD4+ T cells from blood buffy coats. The chain uses TRBV4-1 and TRBJ2-7; 10 nucleotides match TRBD1. The receptor was isolated from a human donor in good health. The CDR3 DNA sequence: TGCGCCAGCAGCCCGGACAGGACCGGGACAGGGGACCACGAGCAGTACTTC. Protein: CASSPDRTGTGDHEQYF.